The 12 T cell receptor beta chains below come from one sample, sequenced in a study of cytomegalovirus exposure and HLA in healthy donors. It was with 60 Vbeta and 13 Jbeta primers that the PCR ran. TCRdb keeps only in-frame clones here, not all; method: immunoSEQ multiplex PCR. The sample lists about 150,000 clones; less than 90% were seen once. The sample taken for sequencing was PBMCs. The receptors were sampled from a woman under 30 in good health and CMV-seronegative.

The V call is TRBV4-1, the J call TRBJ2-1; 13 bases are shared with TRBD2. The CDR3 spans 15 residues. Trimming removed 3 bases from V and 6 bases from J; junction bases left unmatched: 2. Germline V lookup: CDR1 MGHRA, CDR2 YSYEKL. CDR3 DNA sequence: TGCGCCAGCAGCCACACTAGCGGGGGGGCCAATGAGCAGTTCTTC. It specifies CASSHTSGGANEQFF.

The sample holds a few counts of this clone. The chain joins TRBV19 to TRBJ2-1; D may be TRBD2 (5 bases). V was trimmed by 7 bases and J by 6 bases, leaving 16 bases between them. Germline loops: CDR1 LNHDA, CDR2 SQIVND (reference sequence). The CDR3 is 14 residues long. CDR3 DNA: TGTGCCAGTACCCCACTCGAGGGAAGCAATGAGCAGTTCTTC. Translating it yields CASTPLEGSNEQFF. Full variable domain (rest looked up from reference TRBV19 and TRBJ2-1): DGGITQSPKYLFRKEGQNVTLSCEQNLNHDAMYWYRQDPGQGLRLIYYSQIVNDFQKGDIAEGYSVSREKKESFPLTVTSAQKNPTAFYLCASTPLEGSNEQFFGPGTRLTVL.

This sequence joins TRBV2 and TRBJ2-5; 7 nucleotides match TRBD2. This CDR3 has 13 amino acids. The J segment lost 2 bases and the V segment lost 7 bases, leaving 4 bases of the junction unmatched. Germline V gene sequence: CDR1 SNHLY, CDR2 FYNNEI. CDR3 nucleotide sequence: TGTGCCAGCAACGGACTAGGGCAAGAGACCCAGTACTTC. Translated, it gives CASNGLGQETQYF. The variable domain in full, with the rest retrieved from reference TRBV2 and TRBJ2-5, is EPEVTQTPSHQVTQMGQEVILRCVPISNHLYFYWYRQILGQKVEFLVSFYNNEISEKSEIFDDQFSVERPDGSNFTLKIRSTKLEDSAMYFCASNGLGQETQYFGPGTRLLVL.

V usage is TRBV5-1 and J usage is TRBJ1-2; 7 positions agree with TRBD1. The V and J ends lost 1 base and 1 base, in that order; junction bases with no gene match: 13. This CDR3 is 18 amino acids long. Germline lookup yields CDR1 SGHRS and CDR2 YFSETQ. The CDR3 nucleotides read TGCGCCAGCAGCTTGCCAAATCTCCGACAGGGATTTAACTATGGCTACACCTTC. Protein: CASSLPNLRQGFNYGYTF.

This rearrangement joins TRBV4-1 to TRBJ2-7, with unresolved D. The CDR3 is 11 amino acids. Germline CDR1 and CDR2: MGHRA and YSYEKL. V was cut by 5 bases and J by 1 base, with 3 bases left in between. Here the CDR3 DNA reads TGCGCCAGCAGCACATCCTACGAGCAGTACTTC. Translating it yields CASSTSYEQYF.

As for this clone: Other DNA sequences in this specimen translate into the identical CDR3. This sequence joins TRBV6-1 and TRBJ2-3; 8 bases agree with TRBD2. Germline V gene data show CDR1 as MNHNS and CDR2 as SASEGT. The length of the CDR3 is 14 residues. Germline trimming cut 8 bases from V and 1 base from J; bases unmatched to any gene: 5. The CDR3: CASSAGGRTDTQYF. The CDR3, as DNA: TGTGCCAGCTCGGCGGGGGGTCGCACAGATACGCAGTATTTT.

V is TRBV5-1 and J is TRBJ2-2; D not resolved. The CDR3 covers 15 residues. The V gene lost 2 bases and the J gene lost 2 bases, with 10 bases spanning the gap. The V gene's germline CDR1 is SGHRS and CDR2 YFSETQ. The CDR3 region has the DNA TGCGCCAGCAGCTTTTCAGACTTTAACACCGGGGAGCTGTTTTTT. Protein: CASSFSDFNTGELFF.

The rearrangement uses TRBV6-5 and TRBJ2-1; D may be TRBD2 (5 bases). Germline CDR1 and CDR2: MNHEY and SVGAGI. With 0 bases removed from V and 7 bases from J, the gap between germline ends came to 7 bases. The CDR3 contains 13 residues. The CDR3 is CASSYSSGNEQFF. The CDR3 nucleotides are TGTGCCAGCAGTTACTCGTCGGGGAATGAGCAGTTCTTC.

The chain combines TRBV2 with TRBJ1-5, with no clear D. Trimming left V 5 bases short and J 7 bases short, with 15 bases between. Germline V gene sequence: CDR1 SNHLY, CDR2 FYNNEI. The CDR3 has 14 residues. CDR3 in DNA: TGTGCCAGCAGTATGTTACCGGGGAACCAGCCCCAGCATTTT. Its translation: CASSMLPGNQPQHF.

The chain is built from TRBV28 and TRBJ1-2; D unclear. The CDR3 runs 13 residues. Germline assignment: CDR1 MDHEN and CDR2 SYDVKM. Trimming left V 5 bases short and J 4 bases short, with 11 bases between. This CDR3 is CASSITESYGYTF. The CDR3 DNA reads TGTGCCAGCAGTATAACAGAGTCCTATGGCTACACCTTC.

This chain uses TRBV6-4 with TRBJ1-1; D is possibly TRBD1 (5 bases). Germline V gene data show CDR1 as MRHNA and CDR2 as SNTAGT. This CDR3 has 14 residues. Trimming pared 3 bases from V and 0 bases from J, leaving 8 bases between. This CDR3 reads CASSETEMNTEAFF. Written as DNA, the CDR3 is TGTGCCAGCAGTGAGACAGAGATGAACACTGAAGCTTTCTTT.

The CDR3 DNA reads TGTGCCAGCAGTTATTCGGGCAGGAGGGATGGCTACACCTTC. It specifies CASSYSGRRDGYTF. The chain couples TRBV6-6 to TRBJ1-2, with no clear D. CDR1 is MNHNY, CDR2 SVGAGI, per germline (reference sequence). V lost 3 bases and J 6 bases, leaving 14 bases between the germline ends. The CDR3 contains 14 residues.